The TCR beta chain described here comes from a study of blood T cell repertoires in COVID-19. Libraries were prepared by immunoSEQ multiplex PCR; TCRdb keeps only in-frame clonotypes and omits some of them. The sample contains about 180,000 clones, around 77% of which appear only once. The clonotype comes from a man between 70 and 80 years old with active or convalescent COVID-19. The sequencing input was peripheral blood.

The chain's CDR3 is CASTARLAEIDTYEQYF. The CDR3 region has the DNA TGTGCCAGCACGGCTCGACTAGCGGAGATCGATACCTACGAGCAGTACTTC. The chain couples TRBV6-4 to TRBJ2-7, with TRBD2 identical over 9 bases. Germline V gives CDR1 MRHNA, CDR2 SNTAGT. CDR3 size: 17 residues. V dropped 7 bases and J dropped 2; count of bases not matched to a gene: 15.